This record covers a single T cell receptor beta chain. No antigen is known for it. Base qualities are not recorded, but no much larger clone differs from it by a single base. The High Capacity cDNA Reverse Transcription Kit was used to reverse transcribe all of the isolated RNA, meaning that expressed TCRB transcripts were what got sequenced. Deep immunoSEQ sequencing was applied to naive, central memory and regulatory T cell samples, giving an average of roughly 3.5 million total reads per sample. Sorted cells were lysed in RLT buffer and RNA was extracted with DNase-treated RNeasy Micro or Mini kits, depending on cell number. To prevent cross-contamination, every cell subset was processed on its own, while patient and healthy donor samples were processed together. Using the immunoSEQ multiplex PCR, TCRB sequences were amplified from cDNA into 87-bp fragments spanning the CDR3 region. Sequencing of the amplicons was done on the Illumina HiSeq platform. Regarding the original processing steps: Synthetic template baselines were used to correct PCR bias computationally, reads within Hamming distance 2 were collapsed, and singletons that could not be merged were discarded. Reads were aligned to IMGT to assign V, D and J genes, CDR3 length, and insertions or deletions at six rearrangement sites. Within each subset, clonotype counts were normalized to sorted cell number, and only after that were true diversity and Gini coefficients computed with the tcR R package. Repertoire sharing was quantified using the overlap coefficient calculated on TCRB nucleotide sequences. As stored in TCRdb, this immuneACCESS dataset retains in-frame rearrangements with V and J assigned. A fraction of the clones does not appear; measured against another copy, unresolved V genes explain less than half of the discrepancy, and the remainder lacks a known reason. The DNA gave D and trimming, while V, J and clone size come from that table. Present in this sample are around 340,000 clones, 9.3% of which were seen just once. Of the sample, roughly 1% is held by the ten largest clones.

The source of the sample is a study of beta chain features in type 1 diabetes (dated by TCRdb to between 2017 and 2018). In the study overall: Mean age, gender distribution, total cell number and subset yield were not different between patients and healthy donors. Across all samples, 107,917,701 sorted cells were examined, and cell number per subset correlated strongly with RNA yield. In the study, TCRB repertoires of sorted circulating CD4+ T cell subsets from recently diagnosed type 1 diabetes patients were compared with those of matched healthy donors. Whereas all 30 or so donors provided naive and central memory subsets, regulatory and stem cell-like memory subsets were isolated from just 8 patients and about 8 healthy donors.

A single peripheral blood draw of around 120 mL on average was collected from each donor into heparinised tubes. A BD FACSAria II and a panel including CD45RO, CCR7, CD25, CD127, CD95 and CD27 were used to sort naive, central memory, regulatory and stem cell-like memory CD4+ T cells. A purity above 95% was achieved for all sorted populations. PBMCs were isolated immediately by Lymphoprep density gradient centrifugation and stained directly without culture. So that batch effects would be minimized, each experiment stained and sorted samples in pairs, pairing one healthy donor with one patient. What the study reported, not specific to this receptor: Patients with type 1 diabetes made fewer insertions and deleted more nucleotides at VDJ recombination sites, implying thymic rearrangement abnormalities. Shorter templates might have been favored by PCR, but patient and control samples were amplified and corrected together, so both groups would have been affected equally by any skew. Type 1 diabetes patients showed a moderate but significant shortening of TCRB CDR3 length in all four CD4+ subsets. The naive, central memory and regulatory TCRB repertoires appeared to resemble one another more closely among patients than among healthy donors. Because cDNA rather than genomic DNA was sequenced, highly expressing activated cells could have been over-represented, although no difference in activation and CD3 levels was found between groups. Only small numbers of individuals were included in the HLA sub-analyses, which left unresolved whether HLA type had any influence on TCRB rearrangement.

The CDR1 and CDR2 encoded by the germline V gene are SQVTM and ANQGSEA. The junction shows trimming of 7 bases on V and 4 bases on J, plus 17 bases between the germline ends. The CDR3 runs 13 residues from the cysteine to the phenylalanine. The only DNA kept is the CDR3, 39 bases in frame from the first base. The clonotype comes from a man aged 30 to 39 with type 1 diabetes. Sequenced: central memory CD4+ T cells from blood. This receptor chain uses TRBV29-1 and TRBJ2-7; TRBD1 might be the D gene, on 6 matching bases. In nucleotides, the sequence is TGCAGCGCCACCCTGGGGGCGAGTTACGAGCAGTACTTC. It translates to CSATLGASYEQYF.